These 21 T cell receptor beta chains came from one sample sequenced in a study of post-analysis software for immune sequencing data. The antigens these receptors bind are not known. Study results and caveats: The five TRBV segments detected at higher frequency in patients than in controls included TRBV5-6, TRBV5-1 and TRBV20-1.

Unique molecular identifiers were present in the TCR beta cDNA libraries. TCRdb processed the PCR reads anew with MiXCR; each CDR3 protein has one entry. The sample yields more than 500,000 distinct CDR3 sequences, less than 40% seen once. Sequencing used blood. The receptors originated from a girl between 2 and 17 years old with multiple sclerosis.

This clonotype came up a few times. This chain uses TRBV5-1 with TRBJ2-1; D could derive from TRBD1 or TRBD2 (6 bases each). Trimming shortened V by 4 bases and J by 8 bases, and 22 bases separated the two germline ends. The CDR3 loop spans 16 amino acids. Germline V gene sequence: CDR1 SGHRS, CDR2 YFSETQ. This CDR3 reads CASSRSVGGTLDEQFF. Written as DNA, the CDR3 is TGCGCCAGCAGCCGGTCGGTGGGGGGCACGTTAGATGAGCAGTTCTTC.

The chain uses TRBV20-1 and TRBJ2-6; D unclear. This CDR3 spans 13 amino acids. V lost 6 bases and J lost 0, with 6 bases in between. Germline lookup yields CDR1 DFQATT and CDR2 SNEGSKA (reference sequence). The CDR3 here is CSASNSGANVLTF. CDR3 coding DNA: TGCAGTGCCTCGAACTCTGGGGCCAACGTCCTGACTTTC.

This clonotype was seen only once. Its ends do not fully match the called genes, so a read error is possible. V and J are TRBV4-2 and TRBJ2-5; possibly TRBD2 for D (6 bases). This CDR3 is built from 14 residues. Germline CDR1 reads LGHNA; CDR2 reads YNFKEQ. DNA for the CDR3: TGTGCCAGCGGCCAAGGAGGGGCAGGGGAGACCCAGTACTTC. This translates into CASGQGGAGETQYF.

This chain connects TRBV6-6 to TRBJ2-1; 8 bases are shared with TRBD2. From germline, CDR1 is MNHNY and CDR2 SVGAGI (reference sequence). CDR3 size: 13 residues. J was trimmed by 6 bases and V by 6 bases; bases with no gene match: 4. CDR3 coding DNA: TGTGCCAGCAGCGTGAGCGGGGGCAATGAGCAGTTCTTC. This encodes CASSVSGGNEQFF.

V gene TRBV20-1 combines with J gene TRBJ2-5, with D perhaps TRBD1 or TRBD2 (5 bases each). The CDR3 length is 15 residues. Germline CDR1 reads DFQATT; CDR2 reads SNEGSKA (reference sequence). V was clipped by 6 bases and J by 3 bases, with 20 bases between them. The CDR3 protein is CSAQLGPGMEETQYF. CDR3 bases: TGCAGTGCCCAACTAGGTCCAGGGATGGAAGAGACCCAGTACTTC.

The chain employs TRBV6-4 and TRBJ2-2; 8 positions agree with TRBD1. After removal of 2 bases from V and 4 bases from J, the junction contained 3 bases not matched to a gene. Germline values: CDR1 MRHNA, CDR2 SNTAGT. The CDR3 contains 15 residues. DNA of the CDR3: TGTGCCAGCAGTGACCAGGACAGGGCCACCGGGGAGCTGTTTTTT. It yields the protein CASSDQDRATGELFF.

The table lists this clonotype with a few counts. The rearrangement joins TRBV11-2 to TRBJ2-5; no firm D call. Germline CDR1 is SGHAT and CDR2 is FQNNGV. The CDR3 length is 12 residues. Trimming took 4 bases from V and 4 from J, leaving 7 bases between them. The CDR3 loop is CASSSWVETQYF. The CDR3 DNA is TGTGCCAGCAGCTCGTGGGTAGAGACCCAGTACTTC.

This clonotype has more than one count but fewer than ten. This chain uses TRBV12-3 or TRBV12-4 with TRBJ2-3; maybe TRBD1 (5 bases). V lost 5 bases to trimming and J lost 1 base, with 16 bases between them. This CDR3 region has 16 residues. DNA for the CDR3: TGTGCCAGCAGTCCCACAACAGGAATTGGCACAGATACGCAGTATTTT. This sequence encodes CASSPTTGIGTDTQYF.

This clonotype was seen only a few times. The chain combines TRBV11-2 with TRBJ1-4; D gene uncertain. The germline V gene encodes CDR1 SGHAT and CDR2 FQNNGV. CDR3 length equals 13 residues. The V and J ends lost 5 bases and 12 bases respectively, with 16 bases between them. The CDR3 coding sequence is TGTGCCAGCAGCGGGTTGAGATCGGTGGAACTGTTTTTT. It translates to CASSGLRSVELFF. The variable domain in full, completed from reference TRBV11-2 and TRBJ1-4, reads EAGVAQSPRYKIIEKRQSVAFWCNPISGHATLYWYQQILGQGPKLLIQFQNNGVVDDSQLPKDRFSAERLKGVDSTLKIQPAKLEDSAVYLCASSGLRSVELFFGSGTQLSVL.

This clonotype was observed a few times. Written as DNA, the CDR3 is TGTGCCAGCAGCGGGGACAGGGGTCAAGAGACCCAGTACTTC. Translating it yields CASSGDRGQETQYF. This chain uses TRBV13 with TRBJ2-5; 10 bases align to TRBD1. This CDR3 region has 14 residues. Per the germline V gene, CDR1 is PRHDT and CDR2 is FYEKMQ (reference sequence). Trimming took 5 bases from V and 2 from J; bases not matched to a gene: 2.

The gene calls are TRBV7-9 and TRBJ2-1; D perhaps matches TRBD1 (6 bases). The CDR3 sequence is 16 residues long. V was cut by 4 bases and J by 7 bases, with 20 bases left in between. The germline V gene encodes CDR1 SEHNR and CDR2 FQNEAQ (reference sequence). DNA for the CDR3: TGTGCCAGCAGCTCTTGGGGGCTGGGACGGTTGAATGAGCAGTTCTTC. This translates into CASSSWGLGRLNEQFF.

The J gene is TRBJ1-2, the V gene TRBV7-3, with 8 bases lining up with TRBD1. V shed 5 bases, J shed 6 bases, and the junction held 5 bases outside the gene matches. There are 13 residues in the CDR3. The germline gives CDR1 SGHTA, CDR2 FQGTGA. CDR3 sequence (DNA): TGTGCCAGCAGCGGTGGGACAGGAGATGGCTACACCTTC. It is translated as CASSGGTGDGYTF.

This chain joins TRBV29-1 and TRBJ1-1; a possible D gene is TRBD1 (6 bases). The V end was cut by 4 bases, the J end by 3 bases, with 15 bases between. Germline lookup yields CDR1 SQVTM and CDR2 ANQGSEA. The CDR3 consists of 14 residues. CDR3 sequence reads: CSVARGFLDTEAFF. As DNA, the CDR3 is TGCAGCGTTGCCAGGGGTTTCTTGGACACTGAAGCTTTCTTT.

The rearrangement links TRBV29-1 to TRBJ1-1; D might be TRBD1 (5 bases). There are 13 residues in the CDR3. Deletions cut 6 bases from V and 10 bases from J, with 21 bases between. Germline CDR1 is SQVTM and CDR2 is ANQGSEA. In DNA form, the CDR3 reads TGCAGCGTCCTCCACGGGGGGGTTTACGGAGCTTTCTTT. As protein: CSVLHGGVYGAFF.

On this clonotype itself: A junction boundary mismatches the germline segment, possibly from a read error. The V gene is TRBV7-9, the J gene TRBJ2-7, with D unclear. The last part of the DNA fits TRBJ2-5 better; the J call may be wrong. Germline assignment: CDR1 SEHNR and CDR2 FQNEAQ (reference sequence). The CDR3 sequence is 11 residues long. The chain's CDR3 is CVSITDETQYF. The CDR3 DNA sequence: TGTGTCAGCATTACGGATGAGACCCAGTACTTC.

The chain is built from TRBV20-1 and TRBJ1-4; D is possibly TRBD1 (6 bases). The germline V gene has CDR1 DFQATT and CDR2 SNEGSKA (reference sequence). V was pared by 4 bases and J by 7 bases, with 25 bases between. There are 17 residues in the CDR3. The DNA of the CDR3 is TGCAGTGCTAAGTTCGCTGGACAGCGGCTTCTGATTGAAAAACTGTTTTTT. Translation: CSAKFAGQRLLIEKLFF.

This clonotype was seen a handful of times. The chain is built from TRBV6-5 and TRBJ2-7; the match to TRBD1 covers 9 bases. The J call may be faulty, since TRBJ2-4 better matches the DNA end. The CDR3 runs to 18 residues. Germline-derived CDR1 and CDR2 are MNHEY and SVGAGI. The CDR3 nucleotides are TGTGCCAGCAGTTACTTCCAACCGGGACAGGGAGCCTCGAACATTCAGTACTTC. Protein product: CASSYFQPGQGASNIQYF.

The CDR3, as DNA: TGTGCCAGCGCTTCCTCGCGGGCGGGGACAGATACGCAGTATTTT. Its translation: CASASSRAGTDTQYF. The gene calls are TRBV6-2 or TRBV6-3 and TRBJ2-3; D might be TRBD2 (6 bases). Trimming stripped 8 bases from V and 3 bases from J, with 18 bases between. Germline V gene lookup returns CDR1 MNHEY and CDR2 SVGEGT. The CDR3 sequence is 15 residues long.

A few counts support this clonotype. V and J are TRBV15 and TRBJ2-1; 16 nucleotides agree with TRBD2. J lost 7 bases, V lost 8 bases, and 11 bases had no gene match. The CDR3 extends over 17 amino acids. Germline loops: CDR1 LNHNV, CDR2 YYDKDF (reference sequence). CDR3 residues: CATYPWGTSGGANEQFF. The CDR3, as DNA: TGTGCCACCTATCCCTGGGGGACTAGCGGGGGGGCTAATGAGCAGTTCTTC.

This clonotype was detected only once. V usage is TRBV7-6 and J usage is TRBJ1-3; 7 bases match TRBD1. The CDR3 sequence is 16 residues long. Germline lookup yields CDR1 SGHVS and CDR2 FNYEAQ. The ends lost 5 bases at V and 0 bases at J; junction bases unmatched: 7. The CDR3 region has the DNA TGTGCCAGCAGCCGAGGACAGGCTGACTCTGGAAACACCATATATTTT. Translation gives CASSRGQADSGNTIYF.

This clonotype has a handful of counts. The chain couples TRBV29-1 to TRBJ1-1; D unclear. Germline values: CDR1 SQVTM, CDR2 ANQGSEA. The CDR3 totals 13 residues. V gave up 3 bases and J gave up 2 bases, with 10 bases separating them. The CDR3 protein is CSVDLTPNTEAFF. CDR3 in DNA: TGCAGCGTTGACCTTACCCCTAACACTGAAGCTTTCTTT.